The TCR beta chain under discussion was sequenced for a study of T cells in Graves' hyperthyroidism and ophthalmopathy. Study in general: The blood sample was taken at first diagnosis, before treatment began. Findings of the study overall: Most expanded thyroid clonotypes above 0.001 also appeared in blood.

As regards this clonotype: The antigen remains undetermined.

Patients aged 18 to 65 with hyperthyroidism were newly diagnosed, with duration under 2 months. Patients with uncontrolled infections, other autoimmune diseases, pregnancy or lactation were excluded. There were TCR beta CDR3 regions amplified from RNA transcripts. With the HTBI primer set, the TCR CDR3 went through a first round of RT-PCR. TCRdb re-called the multiplex PCR reads through MiXCR, storing one row per CDR3 protein. The table shows about 420,000 distinct CDR3 sequences, with roughly an eighth occurring only once. V was trimmed by 3 bases and J by 0 bases, leaving 11 bases between them. The germline V gene has CDR1 DFQATT and CDR2 SNEGSKA (reference sequence). This CDR3 comprises 14 residues.

The sample was blood. This TCR came from a woman in her late teens or twenties with Graves' hyperthyroidism. The rearrangement uses TRBV20-1 and TRBJ1-2, with D possibly matching TRBD1 (6 bases). CDR3 loop: CSASPNRANYGYTF. DNA of the CDR3: TGCAGTGCTAGCCCTAACAGGGCTAACTATGGCTACACCTTC.